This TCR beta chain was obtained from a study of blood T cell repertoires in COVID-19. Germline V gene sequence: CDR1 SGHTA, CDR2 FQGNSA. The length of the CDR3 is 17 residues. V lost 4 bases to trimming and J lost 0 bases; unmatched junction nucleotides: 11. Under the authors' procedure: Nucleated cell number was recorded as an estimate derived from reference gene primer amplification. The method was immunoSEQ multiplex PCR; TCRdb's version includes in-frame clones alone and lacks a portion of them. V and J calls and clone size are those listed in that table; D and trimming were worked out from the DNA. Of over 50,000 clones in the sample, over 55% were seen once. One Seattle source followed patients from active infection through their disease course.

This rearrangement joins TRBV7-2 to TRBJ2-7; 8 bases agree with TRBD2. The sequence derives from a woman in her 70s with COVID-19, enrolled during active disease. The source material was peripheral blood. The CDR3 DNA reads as TGTGCCAGCAGCTCCCTCGGGGGGGGAAAGAGCTCCTACGAGCAGTACGTC. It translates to CASSSLGGGKSSYEQYV.